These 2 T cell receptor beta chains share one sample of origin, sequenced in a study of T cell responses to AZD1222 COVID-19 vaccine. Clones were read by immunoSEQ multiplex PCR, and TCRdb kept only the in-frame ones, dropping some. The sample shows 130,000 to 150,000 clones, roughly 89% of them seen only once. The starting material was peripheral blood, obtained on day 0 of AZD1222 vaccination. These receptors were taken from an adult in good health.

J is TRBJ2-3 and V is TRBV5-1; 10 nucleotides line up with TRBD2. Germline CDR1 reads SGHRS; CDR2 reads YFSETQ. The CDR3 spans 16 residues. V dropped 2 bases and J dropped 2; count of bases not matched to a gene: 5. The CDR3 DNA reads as TGCGCCAGCAGCTTAGGACTAGCGGATCACACAGATACGCAGTATTTT. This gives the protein CASSLGLADHTDTQYF.

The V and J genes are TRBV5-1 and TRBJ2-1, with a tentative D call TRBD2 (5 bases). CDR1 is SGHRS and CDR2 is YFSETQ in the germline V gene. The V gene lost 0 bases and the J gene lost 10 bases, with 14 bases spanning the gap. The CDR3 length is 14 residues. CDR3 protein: CASSLDPGNIEQFF. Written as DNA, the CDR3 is TGCGCCAGCAGCTTGGATCCCGGGAATATAGAGCAGTTCTTC.